These 2 T cell receptor beta chains originate from one sample sequenced in a study of type 1 and type 2 diabetes patients. Genomic DNA was the PCR template. The TCR beta CDR3 region was amplified using 30 forward and 13 reverse primers. TCRdb reprocessed the multiplex PCR reads via MiXCR and lists one record per CDR3 protein. Of about 250,000 distinct CDR3 sequences in the sample, around 47% are singletons; the top ten hold roughly 13%. The sequenced material came from peripheral blood mononuclear cells (PBMCs). The receptors shown here come from a man between 18 and 35 years old with type 2 diabetes.

V and J are TRBV6-1 and TRBJ1-2, with D possibly matching TRBD1 (5 bases). CDR1 MNHNS and CDR2 SASEGT come from the germline V gene. The CDR3 consists of 13 residues. With 7 bases removed from V and 8 bases from J, the gap between germline ends came to 17 bases. The CDR3 loop is CASNAGVEGGYTF. CDR3 DNA: TGTGCCAGCAATGCGGGGGTGGAGGGGGGCTACACCTTC.

This chain joins TRBV19 and TRBJ2-1; D perhaps matches TRBD2 (5 bases). Germline values: CDR1 LNHDA, CDR2 SQIVND (reference sequence). The CDR3 runs 15 residues. Trimming shortened V by 5 bases and J by 1 base, and 12 bases separated the two germline ends. The CDR3 spells CASSDRDHSYNEQFF. CDR3 sequence (DNA): TGTGCCAGTAGTGACCGGGATCATTCCTACAATGAGCAGTTCTTC.